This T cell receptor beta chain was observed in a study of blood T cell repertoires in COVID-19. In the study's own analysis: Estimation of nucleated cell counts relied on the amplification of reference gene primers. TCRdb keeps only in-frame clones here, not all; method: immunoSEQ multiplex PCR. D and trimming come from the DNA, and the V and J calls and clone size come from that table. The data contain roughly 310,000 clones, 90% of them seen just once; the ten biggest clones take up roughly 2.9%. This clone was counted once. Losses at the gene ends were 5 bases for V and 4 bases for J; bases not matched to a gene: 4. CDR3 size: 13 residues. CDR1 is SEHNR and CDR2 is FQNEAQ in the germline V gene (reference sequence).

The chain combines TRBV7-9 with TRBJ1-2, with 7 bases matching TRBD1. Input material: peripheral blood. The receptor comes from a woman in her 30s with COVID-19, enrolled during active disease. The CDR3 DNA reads TGTGCCAGCAGCCTCCAGGGGGGCTATGGCTACACCTTC. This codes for CASSLQGGYGYTF.